The clone carrying this TCR beta chain was counted only a few times. The sample's time point: patch test 1, 2 weeks after DPC sensitization. This sample's treatment: therapeutic diphenylcyclopropenone sensitization with weekly scalp DPC. This entry belongs to a study of human T cells and chemical hapten exposure. Unique molecular identifiers were affixed to discrete cDNA molecules within the library. TCRdb processed the RACE reads anew with MiXCR; each CDR3 protein has one entry. This table holds 75,000 to 100,000 distinct CDR3 sequences, approximately 10% found once. Germline assignment: CDR1 MNHEY and CDR2 SMNVEV (reference sequence). V lost 0 bases and J lost 1; bases outside the gene matches: 3. The CDR3 has 16 amino acids.

The chain recombines TRBV27 with TRBJ2-1, with TRBD1 matching 7 bases. Sample: whole blood, taken in connection with sensitization to the hapten diphenylcyclopropenone (DPC). This clonotype originated in a woman in her sixties or seventies with alopecia areata. Some clones in this sample may be carry-over from other donors' samples. CDR3 protein: CASSLSRTGSYNEQFF. CDR3 nucleotide sequence: TGTGCCAGCAGTTTATCGCGGACAGGATCCTACAATGAGCAGTTCTTC.